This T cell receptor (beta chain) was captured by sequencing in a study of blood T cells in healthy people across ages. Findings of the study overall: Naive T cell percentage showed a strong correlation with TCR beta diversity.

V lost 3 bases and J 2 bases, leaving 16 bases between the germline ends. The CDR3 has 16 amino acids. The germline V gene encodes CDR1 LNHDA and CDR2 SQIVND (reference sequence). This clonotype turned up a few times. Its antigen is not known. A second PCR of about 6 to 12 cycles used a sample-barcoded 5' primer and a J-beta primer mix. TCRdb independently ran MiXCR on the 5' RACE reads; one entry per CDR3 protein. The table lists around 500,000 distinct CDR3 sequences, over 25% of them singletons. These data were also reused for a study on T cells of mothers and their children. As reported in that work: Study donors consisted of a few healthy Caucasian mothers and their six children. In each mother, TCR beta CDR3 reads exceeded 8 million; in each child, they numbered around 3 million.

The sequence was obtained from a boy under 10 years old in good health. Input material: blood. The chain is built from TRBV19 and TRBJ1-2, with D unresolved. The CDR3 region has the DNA TGTGCCAGTAGTATCTCCCGGGCCCTGTTCAACTATGGCTACACCTTC. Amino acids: CASSISRALFNYGYTF.